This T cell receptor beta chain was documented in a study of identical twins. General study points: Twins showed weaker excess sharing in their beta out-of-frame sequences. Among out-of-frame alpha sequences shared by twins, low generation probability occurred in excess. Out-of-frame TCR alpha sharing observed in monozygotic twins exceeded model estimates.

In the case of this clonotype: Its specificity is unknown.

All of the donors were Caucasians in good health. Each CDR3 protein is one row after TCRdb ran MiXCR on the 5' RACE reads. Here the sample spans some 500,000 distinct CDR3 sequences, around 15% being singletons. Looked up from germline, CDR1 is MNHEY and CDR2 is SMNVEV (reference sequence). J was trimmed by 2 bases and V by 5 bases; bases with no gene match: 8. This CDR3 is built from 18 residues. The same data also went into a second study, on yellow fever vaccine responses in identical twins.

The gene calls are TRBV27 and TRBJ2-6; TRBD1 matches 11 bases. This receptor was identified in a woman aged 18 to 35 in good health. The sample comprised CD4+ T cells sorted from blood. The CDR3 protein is CASSRLGQGATGANVLTF. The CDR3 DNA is TGTGCCAGCAGTCGCCTTGGACAGGGGGCGACTGGGGCCAACGTCCTGACTTTC.